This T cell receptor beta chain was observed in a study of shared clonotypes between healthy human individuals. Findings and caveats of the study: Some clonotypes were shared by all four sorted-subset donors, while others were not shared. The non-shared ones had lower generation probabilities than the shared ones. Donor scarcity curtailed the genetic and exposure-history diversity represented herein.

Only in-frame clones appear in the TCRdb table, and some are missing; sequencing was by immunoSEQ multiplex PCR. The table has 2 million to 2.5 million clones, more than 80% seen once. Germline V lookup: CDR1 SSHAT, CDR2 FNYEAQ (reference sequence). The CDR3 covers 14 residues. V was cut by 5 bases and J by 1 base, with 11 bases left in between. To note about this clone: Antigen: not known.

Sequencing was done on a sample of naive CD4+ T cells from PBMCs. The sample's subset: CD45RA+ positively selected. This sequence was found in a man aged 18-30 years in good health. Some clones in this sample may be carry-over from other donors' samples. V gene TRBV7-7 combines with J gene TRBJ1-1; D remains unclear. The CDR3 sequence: CASSPQVGNTEAFF. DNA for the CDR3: TGTGCCAGCAGCCCCCAAGTGGGGAACACTGAAGCTTTCTTT.